This entry lists 21 T cell receptor beta chains sequenced from one sample in a study of cytomegalovirus exposure and HLA in healthy donors. Primers for the PCR totalled 60 Vbeta and 13 Jbeta. Only in-frame clones appear in the TCRdb table, and some are missing; sequencing was by immunoSEQ multiplex PCR. The table lists about 120,000 clones, just over 15% of them singletons, with 1.5% to 2% in the top ten. Specimen: PBMCs. Source of these receptors: a woman between 18 and 29 years old in good health and CMV-seronegative.

This clone showed up just a few times. J is TRBJ2-1 and V is TRBV7-9; TRBD2 aligns across 9 bases. CDR1 and CDR2 (germline): SEHNR, FQNEAQ (reference sequence). The CDR3 consists of 13 residues. V lost 8 bases, J lost 4 bases, and 3 bases stayed unmatched. The CDR3 sequence: CASRLAVYNEQFF. The CDR3 nucleotides are TGTGCCAGCCGACTAGCGGTATACAATGAGCAGTTCTTC.

The chain joins TRBV27 to TRBJ1-2; perhaps TRBD1 as D (6 bases). V was pared by 8 bases and J by 8 bases, with 15 bases between. In germline, CDR1 is MNHEY, CDR2 SMNVEV (reference sequence). The CDR3 is 12 amino acids. The CDR3 nucleotides are TGTGCCAGCCGCGGTGGGGGCGGGGGCTACACCTTC. Its translation: CASRGGGGGYTF.

This clone was picked up a small number of times. This chain joins TRBV2 and TRBJ1-5; no firm D call. Germline V gene sequence: CDR1 SNHLY, CDR2 FYNNEI. Trimming took 2 bases from V and 2 from J, leaving 10 bases between them. The CDR3 has 15 residues. As DNA, the CDR3 is TGTGCCAGCAGTGAATTGCGGGGAGGCAATCAGCCCCAGCATTTT. Translating gives CASSELRGGNQPQHF.

This sequence joins TRBV28 and TRBJ1-1, with 8 positions matching TRBD1. Per the germline V gene, CDR1 is MDHEN and CDR2 is SYDVKM. V gave up 5 bases and J gave up 0 bases; unmatched junction bases: 8. The length of the CDR3 is 16 residues. This CDR3 reads CASSRLDRALNTEAFF. The CDR3 DNA reads TGTGCCAGCAGTCGCTTGGACAGGGCTTTGAACACTGAAGCTTTCTTT.

The rearrangement uses TRBV28 and TRBJ2-2; D possibly corresponds to TRBD2 (5 bases). Germline values: CDR1 MDHEN, CDR2 SYDVKM. V gave up 3 bases and J gave up 7 bases, with 15 bases separating them. This CDR3 is built from 15 residues. CDR3 loop: CASSLLGGRGGELFF. The CDR3 DNA reads TGTGCCAGCAGTTTGCTCGGAGGCCGAGGCGGGGAGCTGTTTTTT.

This clone was seen only a few times. The chain is built from TRBV5-1 and TRBJ2-3; 12 bases match TRBD2. Looked up from germline, CDR1 is SGHRS and CDR2 is YFSETQ. This CDR3 is 16 amino acids long. Trimming cost V 3 bases and J 2 bases; bases outside gene matches: 4. The CDR3 region is CASSSRTSGTTDTQYF. The CDR3 coding sequence is TGCGCCAGCAGCTCCCGGACTAGCGGGACCACAGATACGCAGTATTTT.

This chain joins TRBV5-4 and TRBJ2-3, with 8 bases identical to TRBD2. Germline CDR1 is SGHNT and CDR2 is YYREEE (reference sequence). The V segment lost 4 bases and the J segment 3 bases; nucleotides outside the gene matches: 10. The CDR3 runs to 16 residues. The CDR3 DNA sequence: TGTGCCAGCAGCACCGTAGCGGGAAGGGGGACAGATACGCAGTATTTT. It specifies CASSTVAGRGTDTQYF. Drawing the rest from reference TRBV5-4 and TRBJ2-3, the complete variable domain is ETGVTQSPTHLIKTRGQQVTLRCSSQSGHNTVSWYQQALGQGPQFIFQYYREEENGRGNFPPRFSGLQFPNYSSELNVNALELDDSALYLCASSTVAGRGTDTQYFGPGTRLTVL.

The rearrangement links TRBV5-1 to TRBJ2-1; TRBD2 might be the D (6 bases). V dropped 1 base and J dropped 2 bases, with 10 bases sitting between them. Germline-derived CDR1 and CDR2 are SGHRS and YFSETQ. This CDR3 is built from 15 residues. The DNA of the CDR3 is TGCGCCAGCAGCTTGCCCGGGGGTACCTACAATGAGCAGTTCTTC. This translates into CASSLPGGTYNEQFF.

The V and J genes are TRBV9 and TRBJ1-2; D ambiguous. This CDR3 comprises 18 residues. Looked up from germline, CDR1 is SGDLS and CDR2 is YYNGEE. V was shortened by 0 bases and J by 2 bases, with 20 bases between the two germline ends. The CDR3 loop is CASSVGGSGQDYNYGYTF. DNA of the CDR3: TGTGCCAGCAGCGTAGGGGGTAGCGGGCAGGATTACAACTATGGCTACACCTTC.

This chain uses TRBV27 with TRBJ2-7; 8 bases map to TRBD1. Per the germline V gene, CDR1 is MNHEY and CDR2 is SMNVEV (reference sequence). With 5 bases clipped from V and 4 bases from J, the junction kept 7 bases outside the gene matches. This CDR3 spans 14 amino acids. The CDR3 protein is CASSPRQGTYEQYF. CDR3 nucleotides: TGTGCCAGCAGTCCCCGACAGGGGACGTACGAGCAGTACTTC.

This clone turned up a few times. The chain combines TRBV6-5 with TRBJ2-7; possible D gene TRBD1, 6 bases. The CDR3 extends over 15 amino acids. Trimming pared 2 bases from V and 3 bases from J, leaving 14 bases between. Germline lookup yields CDR1 MNHEY and CDR2 SVGAGI. The CDR3 sequence is CASSYKDSLYYEQYF. CDR3 bases: TGTGCCAGCAGTTACAAGGACAGCCTCTACTACGAGCAGTACTTC.

This clone occurred a few times. This chain uses TRBV15 with TRBJ1-1; D is perhaps TRBD1 (6 bases). Germline assignment: CDR1 LNHNV and CDR2 YYDKDF (reference sequence). The CDR3 has 14 residues. V was clipped by 0 bases and J by 7 bases, with 12 bases between them. CDR3 amino acids: CATSRDNRVVEAFF. CDR3 bases: TGTGCCACCAGCAGAGACAACAGGGTAGTTGAAGCTTTCTTT.

This clone was counted between two and nine times. The chain has TRBV5-8 and TRBJ2-1, with D perhaps TRBD2 (6 bases). CDR1 and CDR2 from the germline V gene are SGHTS and YDEGEE. This CDR3 comprises 16 residues. V was shortened by 3 bases and J by 5 bases, with 18 bases between the two germline ends. In DNA form, the CDR3 reads TGTGCCAGCAGCTGGGGCCGTAGCGGAATAAACAATGAGCAGTTCTTC. Protein sequence: CASSWGRSGINNEQFF.

Details on this clone: Other DNA sequences of this sample code for an identical CDR3. CDR3 DNA: TGTGCCAGCAGCTTGCAGGGGACCTACGAGCAGTACTTC. Translated: CASSLQGTYEQYF. The genes are TRBV5-4 and TRBJ2-7, with TRBD1 as a possible D gene (6 bases). The V end lost 1 base, the J end lost 2 bases, and 7 bases lay between the germline ends. This CDR3 is built from 13 residues. CDR1 and CDR2 (germline): SGHNT, YYREEE (reference sequence).

The sample holds a few counts of this clone. The chain recombines TRBV29-1 with TRBJ2-7, with 10 bases fitting TRBD1. Trimming cost V 8 bases and J 3 bases; bases outside gene matches: 10. Germline CDR1 SQVTM, CDR2 ANQGSEA. There are 14 residues in the CDR3. CDR3 DNA sequence: TGCAGCATACTCGCCGGGACAGGGGTCTACGAGCAGTACTTC. It encodes CSILAGTGVYEQYF.

The sample holds a few counts of this clone. Here the CDR3 DNA reads TGTGCCAGCAGACCAAACAGGGACCACAATGAGCAGTTCTTC. Residues: CASRPNRDHNEQFF. This chain links TRBV6-5 with TRBJ2-1; possible D gene TRBD1, 6 bases. CDR1 is MNHEY, CDR2 SVGAGI, per germline. V was shortened by 6 bases and J by 5 bases, with 14 bases between the two germline ends. The CDR3 totals 14 residues.

This clone has a handful of counts. V gene TRBV30 combines with J gene TRBJ2-3; 7 bases fit TRBD2. The CDR3 is made up of 14 amino acids. V lost 0 bases, J lost 0 bases, and 0 bases stayed unmatched. The germline CDR1 and CDR2 sequences are GTSNPN and SVGIG (reference sequence). CDR3 in DNA: TGTGCCTGGAGTGTAGCGGGGAGCACAGATACGCAGTATTTT. Its protein product is CAWSVAGSTDTQYF. Variable domain in full (rest from reference TRBV30 and TRBJ2-3): SQTIHQWPATLVQPVGSPLSLECTVEGTSNPNLYWYRQAAGRGLQLLFYSVGIGQISSEVPQNLSASRPQDRQFILSSKKLLLSDSGFYLCAWSVAGSTDTQYFGPGTRLTVL.

The rearrangement joins TRBV4-3 to TRBJ2-2; the D gene is possibly TRBD1 (7 bases). Trimming cost V 0 bases and J 7 bases, with 21 bases left between them. The CDR3 consists of 18 residues. Germline V gene lookup returns CDR1 LGHNA and CDR2 YSLEER. The CDR3 DNA reads TGCGCCAGCAGCCAAGAGTGGGCAGGGGGGAATTTGGGCGGGGAGCTGTTTTTT. Its translation is CASSQEWAGGNLGGELFF.

The chain recombines TRBV7-2 with TRBJ2-7; 9 bases map to TRBD1. Per germline, CDR1 SGHTA and CDR2 FQGNSA. The CDR3 has 13 amino acids. J gave up 11 bases and V 5 bases, and 10 bases lay outside the gene matches. The CDR3 reads CASSPGQGTKEYF. Written as DNA, the CDR3 is TGTGCCAGCAGCCCGGGACAGGGAACTAAGGAGTACTTC.

The V call is TRBV4-2, the J call TRBJ2-3; 9 nucleotides align to TRBD2. Germline values: CDR1 LGHNA, CDR2 YNFKEQ. The CDR3 runs to 17 residues. V lost 3 bases and J lost 2; bases outside the gene matches: 9. CDR3 sequence (DNA): TGTGCCAGCAGCCACCTTCTAGCGGGGCCCTCCACAGATACGCAGTATTTT. This sequence encodes CASSHLLAGPSTDTQYF.

The genes are TRBV30 and TRBJ1-2, with 12 bases lining up with TRBD1. J gave up 7 bases and V 0 bases, and 3 bases lay outside the gene matches. The CDR3 has 14 amino acids. From germline, CDR1 is GTSNPN and CDR2 SVGIG (reference sequence). The CDR3 reads CAWSVGTGGFGYTF. The CDR3 DNA reads TGTGCCTGGAGTGTCGGGACAGGGGGCTTTGGCTACACCTTC.